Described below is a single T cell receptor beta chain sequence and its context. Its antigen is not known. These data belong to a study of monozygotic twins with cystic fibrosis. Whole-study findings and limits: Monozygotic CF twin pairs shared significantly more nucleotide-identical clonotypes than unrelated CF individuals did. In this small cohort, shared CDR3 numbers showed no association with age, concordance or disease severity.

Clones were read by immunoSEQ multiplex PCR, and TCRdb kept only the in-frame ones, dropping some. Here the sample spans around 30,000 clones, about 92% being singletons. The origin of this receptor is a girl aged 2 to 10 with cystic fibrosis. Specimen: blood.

DNA for the CDR3: TGCAGCGTTGAAGAAGAATCGAGAAGGGGAGAGTTCAATCAGCCCCAGCATTTT. It is translated as CSVEEESRRGEFNQPQHF. This chain connects TRBV29-1 to TRBJ1-5; weak D call: TRBD1 (5 bases). The CDR3 has 18 amino acids. With 0 bases removed from V and 3 bases from J, the gap between germline ends came to 21 bases. Per the germline V gene, CDR1 is SQVTM and CDR2 is ANQGSEA.